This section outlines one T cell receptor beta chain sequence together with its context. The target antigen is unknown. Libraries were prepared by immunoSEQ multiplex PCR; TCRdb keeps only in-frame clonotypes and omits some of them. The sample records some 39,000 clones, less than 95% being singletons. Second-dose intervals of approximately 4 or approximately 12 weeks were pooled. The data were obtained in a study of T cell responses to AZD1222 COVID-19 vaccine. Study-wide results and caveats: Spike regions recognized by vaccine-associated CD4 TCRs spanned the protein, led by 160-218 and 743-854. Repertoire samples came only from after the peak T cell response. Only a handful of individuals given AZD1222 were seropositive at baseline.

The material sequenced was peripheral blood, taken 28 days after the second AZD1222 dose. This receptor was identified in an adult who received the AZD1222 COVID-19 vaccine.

DNA of the CDR3: TGTGCCAGCAGCCAGTCGACGGATTATAGCAATCAGCCCCAGCATTTT. It yields the protein CASSQSTDYSNQPQHF. This chain uses TRBV5-6 with TRBJ1-5; the D is unclear. The CDR3 is 16 residues long. Germline CDR1 and CDR2: SGHDT and YYEEEE. Deletions cut 4 bases from V and 0 bases from J, with 14 bases between.